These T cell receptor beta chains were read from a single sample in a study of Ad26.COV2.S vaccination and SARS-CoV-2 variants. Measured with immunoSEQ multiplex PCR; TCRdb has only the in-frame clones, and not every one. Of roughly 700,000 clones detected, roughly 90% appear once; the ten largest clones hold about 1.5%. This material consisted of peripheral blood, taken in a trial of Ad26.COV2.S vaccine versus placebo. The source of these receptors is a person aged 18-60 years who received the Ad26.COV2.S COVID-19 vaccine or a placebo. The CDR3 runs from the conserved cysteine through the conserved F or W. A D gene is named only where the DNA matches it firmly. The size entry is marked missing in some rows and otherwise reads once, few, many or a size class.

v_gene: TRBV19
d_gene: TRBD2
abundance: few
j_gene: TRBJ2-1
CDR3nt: TGTGCCAGTAGTATTGCGGGACTAGCGGGCAACAATGAGCAGTTCTTC
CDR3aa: CASSIAGLAGNNEQFF

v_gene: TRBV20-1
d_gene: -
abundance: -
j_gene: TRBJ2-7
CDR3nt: TGCAGTGCTAGTAGATCAGGGGAGTCCTACGAGCAGTACTTC
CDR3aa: CSASRSGESYEQYF

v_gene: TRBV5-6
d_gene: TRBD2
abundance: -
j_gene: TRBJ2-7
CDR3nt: TGTGCCAGCAGCTTGTGGGATGGGCTAGCGGCTGGAACCAGCTTC
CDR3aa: CASSLWDGLAAGTSF

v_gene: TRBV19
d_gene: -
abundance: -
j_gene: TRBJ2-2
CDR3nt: TGTGCCAGTAGTCCCCAGACGGGAGCCGGGGAGCTGTTTTTT
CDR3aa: CASSPQTGAGELFF

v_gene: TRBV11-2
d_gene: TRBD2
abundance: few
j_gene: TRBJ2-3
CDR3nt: TGTGCCAGCAGCTTACGCGGGGGGAACACAGATACGCAGTATTTT
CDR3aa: CASSLRGGNTDTQYF

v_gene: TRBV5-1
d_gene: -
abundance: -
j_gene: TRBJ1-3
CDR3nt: TGCGCCAGCAGCGCATTCCCGGACCTCTCTGGAAACACCATATATTTT
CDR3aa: CASSAFPDLSGNTIYF

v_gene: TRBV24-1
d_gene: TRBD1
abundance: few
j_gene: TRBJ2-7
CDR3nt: TGTGCCACCGGGGGACAGGGCGACGAGCAGTACTTC
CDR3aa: CATGGQGDEQYF

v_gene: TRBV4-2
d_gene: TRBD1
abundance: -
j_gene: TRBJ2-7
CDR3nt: TGTGCCAGCAGCCAATCGTCGCAGGGGGTACACGAGCAGTACTTC
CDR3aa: CASSQSSQGVHEQYF

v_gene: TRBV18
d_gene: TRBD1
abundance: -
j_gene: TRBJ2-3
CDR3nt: TGTGCCAGCTCACTCCAGGGGGCAGATACGCAGTATTTT
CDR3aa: CASSLQGADTQYF

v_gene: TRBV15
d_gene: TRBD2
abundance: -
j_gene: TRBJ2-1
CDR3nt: TGTGCCACCAGCAGAGCTGGGGCGGGAGGGAGGAATGAGCAGTTCTTC
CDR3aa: CATSRAGAGGRNEQFF

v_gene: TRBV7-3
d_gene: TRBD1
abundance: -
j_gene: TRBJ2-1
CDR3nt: TGTGCCAGCAGCTCGACAGGGAGTGGCAATGAGCAGTTCTTC
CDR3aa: CASSSTGSGNEQFF

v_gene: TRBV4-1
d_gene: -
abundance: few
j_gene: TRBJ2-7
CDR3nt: TGCGCCAGCAGCGCAGGGTTCTCCTACGAGCAGTACTTC
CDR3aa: CASSAGFSYEQYF

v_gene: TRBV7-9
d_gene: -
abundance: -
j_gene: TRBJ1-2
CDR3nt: TGTGCCAGCAGCTTATCTGGGGCTCAAGATGGCTACACCTTC
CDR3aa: CASSLSGAQDGYTF

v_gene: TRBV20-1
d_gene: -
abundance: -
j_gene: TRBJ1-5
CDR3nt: TGCAGTGCTAGTCGGCAGGGGCAAAATCAGCCCCAGCATTTT
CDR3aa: CSASRQGQNQPQHF

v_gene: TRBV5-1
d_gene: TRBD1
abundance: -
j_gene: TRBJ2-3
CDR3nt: TGCGCCAGCAGCTCTGGACAGGGGGCCGCAGATACGCAGTATTTT
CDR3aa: CASSSGQGAADTQYF

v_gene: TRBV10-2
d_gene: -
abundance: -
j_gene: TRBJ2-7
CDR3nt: TGCGCCAGCAGGGGGAGAGCTCCTGGAGACGAGCAGTACTTC
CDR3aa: CASRGRAPGDEQYF

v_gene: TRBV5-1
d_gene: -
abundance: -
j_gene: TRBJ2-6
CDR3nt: TGCGCCAGCAGCTTGGGAGGGCTCGGGGCCAACGTCCTGACTTTC
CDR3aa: CASSLGGLGANVLTF

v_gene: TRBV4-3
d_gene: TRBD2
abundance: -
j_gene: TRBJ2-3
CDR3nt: TGCGCCAGCAGCCCAAGGACTAGCGGGGGCGTCGGGGGCACAGATACGCAGTATTTT
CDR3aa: CASSPRTSGGVGGTDTQYF

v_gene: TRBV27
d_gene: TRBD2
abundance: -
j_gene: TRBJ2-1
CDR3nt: TGTGCCAGCAGTTTATTAGCGGGGAGGAAGGACAATGAGCAGTTCTTC
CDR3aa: CASSLLAGRKDNEQFF

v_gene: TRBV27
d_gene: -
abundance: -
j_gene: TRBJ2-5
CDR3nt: TGTGCCAGCAGCTCGATGGGTACCACAGAGACCCAGTACTTC
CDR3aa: CASSSMGTTETQYF

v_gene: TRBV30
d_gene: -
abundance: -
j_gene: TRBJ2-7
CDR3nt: TGTGCCTGGAGTGGGAGACACTACGAGCAGTACTTC
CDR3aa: CAWSGRHYEQYF

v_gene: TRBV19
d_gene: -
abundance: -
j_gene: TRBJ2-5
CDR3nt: TGTGCCAGTAGTCCGGGGGGCCGCGGAGAGACCCAGTACTTC
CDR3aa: CASSPGGRGETQYF